The T cell receptor (beta chain) under discussion was sequenced for a study of blood T cell repertoires in COVID-19 (dated by TCRdb to 2018 to 2021). With respect to the entire study: Samples from collaborators originated in the United States, Italy and Spain and spanned both the acute and convalescent phases of COVID-19. A de-identified subject ID, COVID-19 status, age in years and sex were almost always included in the sample metadata. The prospective study material was composed of cDNA or gDNA derived from T cells, B-cell-depleted T cells, or PBMCs. Subjects who had been exposed to COVID-19, were actively infected with it, or had recovered from it provided the deeply sampled blood TCRbeta repertoires that made up the dataset. The repertoires were released in a freely available public database intended as a resource for research on the immune response to SARS-CoV-2. The samples were drawn from two sources: the first 160 participants of the ongoing ImmuneRACE study, and over 1,000 subjects contributed by 6 global collaborators. Where available, HLA class I and class II types were obtained from metadata supplied by the sample provider rather than from assay-based typing.

With respect to this clone: No cognate antigen has been identified for it. No base quality information exists; no much larger clone differs at one position.

The immunoSEQ Assay, a bias-controlled multiplex PCR, was used to amplify TCRbeta CDR3 regions from genomic DNA. Per the original workflow: Nucleated cell counts per sample were estimated from amplification of reference gene primers within the assay. Sequence reads were collapsed and filtered to measure the absolute abundance of every unique TCRbeta CDR3 rearrangement. For each sample, productive Simpson clonality was calculated as the square root of Simpson's diversity index across productive rearrangements. TCRdb carries this immuneACCESS record with in-frame sequences only. Its versions omit some clonotypes, under half of them owing to an unresolved V gene in the studies checked, with the rest unexplained. The DNA gave D and trimming, while V, J and clone size come from that table. The sample contains tens of thousands of clones, around four fifths of them found a single time. The ten top clones hold 3.4% of the sample.

The CDR3 goes from the cysteine to the phenylalanine over 13 residues. Just CDR3 DNA is preserved here, 39 bases in frame from base 1. Based on the germline V gene, the CDR1 and CDR2 sequences are SGHNT and YENEEA. Trimming takes 5 bases from V and 0 bases from J, and the germline ends sit 7 bases apart. Paper-wide results and their limitations: The quantity of clinical and demographic metadata differed by source and by participant and was supplied without curation.

Whole blood was collected in K2EDTA tubes by collaborating institutions according to the institutions' own protocols. For TCRbeta analysis, collaborator samples were shipped as frozen whole blood, as isolated PBMCs, or as DNA extracted from either sample type. This sequence originates from a man in his fifties with acute or convalescent COVID-19. The sequenced sample was peripheral blood. The V and J genes are TRBV11-3 and TRBJ1-1; there is no confident call for the D gene. DNA sequence: TGTGCCAGCAGCGCGGGGTTGAACACTGAAGCTTTCTTT. Its protein product is CASSAGLNTEAFF.